Shown below are 20 T cell receptor beta chains from a single sample sequenced in a study of glioma-infiltrating T cells. TCR alpha and beta CDR3 regions were amplified from RNA using iRepertoire nested multiplex PCR. Using its own MiXCR run on the multiplex PCR reads, TCRdb lists one record per CDR3 protein. The data contain about 190,000 distinct CDR3 sequences, 30% to 40% of them singletons. The material sequenced was glioma tissue, nonneoplastic brain tissue, or PBMCs (not recorded which). Source of these receptors: a human donor with low-grade glioma or glioblastoma, undergoing nonglioma brain surgery, or in good health (not recorded which).

This clonotype was counted at least ten times. The chain joins TRBV7-9 to TRBJ1-1; D gene unclear. Germline CDR1 reads SEHNR; CDR2 reads FQNEAQ (reference sequence). The CDR3 length is 14 residues. Trimming cost V 2 bases and J 3 bases, with 10 bases left between them. This CDR3 is CASSLLVDHTEAFF. CDR3 bases: TGTGCCAGCAGCTTATTGGTAGACCACACTGAAGCTTTCTTT. The variable domain in full, completed from reference TRBV7-9 and TRBJ1-1, reads DTGVSQNPRHKITKRGQNVTFRCDPISEHNRLYWYRQTLGQGPEFLTYFQNEAQLEKSRLLSDRFSAERPKGSFSTLEIQRTEQGDSAMYLCASSLLVDHTEAFFGQGTRLTVV.

This clonotype was counted at least ten times. V usage is TRBV10-3 and J usage is TRBJ1-5; D gene uncertain. V lost 3 bases and J lost 9, with 12 bases in between. The CDR3 has 13 amino acids. CDR1 is ENHRY, CDR2 SYGVKD, per germline. The CDR3 loop is CAISEVEELPQHF. Here the CDR3 DNA reads TGTGCCATCAGTGAAGTTGAGGAGCTGCCCCAGCATTTT.

V is TRBV7-3 and J is TRBJ2-3; no definite D call. Germline V lookup: CDR1 SGHTA, CDR2 FQGTGA. CDR3 length: 14 amino acids. The V and J ends lost 5 bases and 4 bases respectively, with 13 bases between them. The CDR3 sequence is CASSESKTADTQYF. Here the CDR3 DNA reads TGTGCCAGCAGCGAATCGAAAACAGCAGATACGCAGTATTTT.

The rearrangement links TRBV7-9 to TRBJ2-2; D possibly corresponds to TRBD2 (7 bases). Germline V CDR1 and CDR2: SEHNR, FQNEAQ (reference sequence). The CDR3 has 17 residues. Trimming removed 1 base from V and 6 bases from J, with 18 bases in between. The CDR3 DNA reads TGTGCCAGCAGCTTAGTGGCCGGGGGGCCTAAAGCCGGGGAGCTGTTTTTT. Its protein product is CASSLVAGGPKAGELFF.

This clonotype was seen many times. The V and J genes are TRBV4-1 and TRBJ2-7; the D gene is possibly TRBD1 (5 bases). The germline gives CDR1 MGHRA, CDR2 YSYEKL. V was pared by 1 base and J by 3 bases, with 13 bases between. The length of the CDR3 is 15 residues. The CDR3 DNA reads as TGCGCCAGCAGCCAAGCCCAGACAGACGTCTACGAGCAGTACTTC. Translating gives CASSQAQTDVYEQYF.

This clonotype was picked up one time. A read error may account for a junction end that differs from germline. V gene TRBV11-2 combines with J gene TRBJ1-2; 10 nucleotides align to TRBD1. This CDR3 region has 13 residues. The V gene's germline CDR1 is SGHAT and CDR2 FQNNGV. CDR3 sequence: CASSRDRGGGYAF. The CDR3 region has the DNA TGTGCCAGCAGCAGGGACAGGGGAGGAGGCTACGCCTTC.

Details on this clonotype: This could be a read error, since a much larger clone is one nucleotide away. The chain is built from TRBV4-2 and TRBJ2-7; D gene unclear. This CDR3 has 15 residues. V lost 0 bases and J lost 3, with 12 bases in between. The germline V gene has CDR1 LGHNA and CDR2 YNFKEQ. The CDR3 nucleotides are TGTGCCAGCAGCCAAGATTCAGGCCTTATCTACGAGCAGTACTTC. This encodes CASSQDSGLIYEQYF.

At least ten counts were recorded for this clonotype. The V gene is TRBV20-1, the J gene TRBJ2-1; the D gene is possibly TRBD2 (5 bases). Deletions cut 0 bases from V and 5 bases from J, with 14 bases between. The CDR3 covers 15 residues. Germline CDR1 reads DFQATT; CDR2 reads SNEGSKA (reference sequence). The CDR3 nucleotides are TGCAGTGCTAGAGATGAGAGGGCCGGGAACAATGAGCAGTTCTTC. Translation: CSARDERAGNNEQFF.

The rearrangement uses TRBV5-1 and TRBJ2-7; TRBD1 aligns across 7 bases. Germline V gene lookup returns CDR1 SGHRS and CDR2 YFSETQ. CDR3 size: 15 residues. V lost 4 bases, J lost 7 bases, and 14 bases stayed unmatched. The chain's CDR3 is CASSRDRDGYNEQYF. CDR3 bases: TGCGCCAGCAGCAGAGACAGGGACGGCTACAATGAGCAGTACTTC.

The genes are TRBV10-3 and TRBJ2-4, with D tentatively TRBD2 (7 bases). The CDR3 is made up of 15 amino acids. Per the germline V gene, CDR1 is ENHRY and CDR2 is SYGVKD. Trimming pared 10 bases from V and 3 bases from J, leaving 19 bases between. The CDR3 here is CATREDSINKNIQYF. In DNA, the CDR3 is TGTGCCACCCGGGAGGACAGCATAAACAAAAACATTCAGTACTTC.

This clonotype was detected ten times or more. The chain is built from TRBV27 and TRBJ2-7, with TRBD1 identical over 9 bases. This CDR3 spans 15 amino acids. Trimming cost V 5 bases and J 1 base; bases outside gene matches: 6. Germline lookup yields CDR1 MNHEY and CDR2 SMNVEV (reference sequence). CDR3 residues: CASSVGTGISYEQYF. CDR3 sequence (DNA): TGTGCCAGCAGTGTCGGGACAGGGATATCCTACGAGCAGTACTTC.

This clonotype has at least ten counts. The genes are TRBV6-1 and TRBJ2-1; D perhaps matches TRBD2 (6 bases). The CDR3 runs 15 residues. V gave up 7 bases and J gave up 0 bases, with 13 bases separating them. CDR1 is MNHNS, CDR2 SASEGT, per germline. CDR3 loop: CASMTRGSSYNEQFF. In nucleotides, the CDR3 is TGTGCCAGCATGACCCGGGGGAGCTCCTACAATGAGCAGTTCTTC.

This clonotype came up many times. The V gene is TRBV28, the J gene TRBJ1-2; 12 bases fit TRBD1. Unmatched junction bases numbered 7, after V lost 6 bases and J lost 8 bases. The CDR3 is made up of 14 amino acids. Germline V gene data show CDR1 as MDHEN and CDR2 as SYDVKM. Here the CDR3 reads CASRGQGAFGGYTF. CDR3 DNA sequence: TGTGCCAGCAGGGGACAGGGGGCCTTTGGAGGCTACACCTTC.

This clonotype was detected a few times. Written as DNA, the CDR3 is TGTGCCAGCAGCTTAAGTAGAGCCCAAGAGACCCAGTACTTC. It is translated as CASSLSRAQETQYF. The J gene is TRBJ2-5, the V gene TRBV11-1; D not resolved. The V end was cut by 2 bases, the J end by 1 base, with 8 bases between. Germline CDR1 and CDR2: SGHAT and FQDESV (reference sequence). This CDR3 is built from 14 residues.

The sample holds a few counts of this clonotype. The V and J genes are TRBV12-3 or TRBV12-4 and TRBJ2-7, with 9 bases fitting TRBD2. This CDR3 is 21 amino acids long. With V trimmed by 1 base and J by 4 bases, 23 bases remained unmatched. CDR3 sequence reads: CASSLGAWGTITGTSLYEQYF. As DNA, the CDR3 is TGTGCCAGCAGTTTAGGGGCCTGGGGGACGATAACGGGGACTAGCCTGTACGAGCAGTACTTC.

This clonotype was counted ten times or more. The genes are TRBV7-2 and TRBJ1-2; no reliable D call. There are 13 residues in the CDR3. V shed 0 bases and J shed 6 bases, with 8 bases lying between them. Germline CDR1 is SGHTA and CDR2 is FQGNSA. Here the CDR3 DNA reads TGTGCCAGCAGCTTAGCTGTCGTTGATGGCTACACCTTC. It yields the protein CASSLAVVDGYTF.

This clonotype was seen ten or more times. The genes are TRBV6-2 or TRBV6-3 and TRBJ1-5; D is uncertain. Germline lookup yields CDR1 MNHEY and CDR2 SVGEGT. This CDR3 has 15 residues. The V end lost 2 bases, the J end lost 4 bases, and 12 bases lay between the germline ends. DNA of the CDR3: TGTGCCAGCAGTTACGCAGGTCCCGAAAATCAGCCCCAGCATTTT. This gives the protein CASSYAGPENQPQHF.

The chain uses TRBV5-1 and TRBJ1-1; possibly TRBD1 for D (6 bases). The CDR3 runs to 15 residues. The ends were cut back, 6 bases at V and 2 bases at J, with 17 bases in the middle. Germline-derived CDR1 and CDR2 are SGHRS and YFSETQ. The CDR3 nucleotides are TGCGCCAGCAATCCTCTTGGGACACCAAACACTGAAGCTTTCTTT. This encodes CASNPLGTPNTEAFF.

To note about this clonotype: This could be a read error, since a much larger clone is one nucleotide away. V gene TRBV27 combines with J gene TRBJ1-6; D is unclear. The CDR3 has 13 amino acids. V was clipped by 10 bases and J by 9 bases, with 16 bases between them. Germline CDR1 MNHEY, CDR2 SMNVEV (reference sequence). CDR3 sequence: CATSFFGISPLHF. In DNA, the CDR3 is TGTGCCACCAGCTTCTTTGGCATTTCACCCCTCCACTTT.

This clonotype showed up many times. V is TRBV28 and J is TRBJ1-2; 8 bases fit TRBD1. Germline values: CDR1 MDHEN, CDR2 SYDVKM. Trimming removed 6 bases from V and 8 bases from J; junction bases left unmatched: 14. The CDR3 loop spans 15 amino acids. DNA for the CDR3: TGTGCCAGCAGGGTTTCCCAACAGGGGGAGTGGGGCTACACCTTC. Translating gives CASRVSQQGEWGYTF.